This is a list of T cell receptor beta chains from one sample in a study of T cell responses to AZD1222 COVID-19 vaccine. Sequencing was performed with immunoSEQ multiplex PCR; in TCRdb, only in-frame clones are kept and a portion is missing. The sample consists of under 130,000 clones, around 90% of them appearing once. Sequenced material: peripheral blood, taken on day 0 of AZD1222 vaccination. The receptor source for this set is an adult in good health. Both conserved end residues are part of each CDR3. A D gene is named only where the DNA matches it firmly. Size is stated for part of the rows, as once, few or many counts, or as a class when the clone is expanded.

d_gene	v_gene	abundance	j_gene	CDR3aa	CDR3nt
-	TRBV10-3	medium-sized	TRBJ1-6	CAISGPAPSSPLHF	TGTGCCATCAGTGGCCCGGCGCCGAGTTCACCCCTCCACTTT
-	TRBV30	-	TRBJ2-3	CAWSGSTDTQYF	TGTGCCTGGAGTGGGTCCACAGATACGCAGTATTTT
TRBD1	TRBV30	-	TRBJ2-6	CAWTRQGAGANVLTF	TGTGCCTGGACTCGACAGGGGGCTGGGGCCAACGTCCTGACTTTC
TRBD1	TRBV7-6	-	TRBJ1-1	CASSLGQGGAAFF	TGTGCCAGCAGCTTAGGACAGGGAGGTGCAGCTTTCTTT
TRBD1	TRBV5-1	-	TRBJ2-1	CASSLKQGSGHEQFF	TGCGCCAGCAGCTTGAAACAGGGGAGCGGACATGAGCAGTTCTTC
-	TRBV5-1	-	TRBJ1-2	CASSPWRGATNYGYTF	TGCGCCAGCAGCCCCTGGCGAGGGGCAACTAACTATGGCTACACCTTC
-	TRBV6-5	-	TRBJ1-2	CASMRTDYGYTF	TGTGCCAGCATGAGGACAGACTATGGCTACACCTTC
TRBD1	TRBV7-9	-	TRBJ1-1	CASSEGQGFSEAFF	TGTGCCAGCAGCGAGGGACAGGGTTTTTCTGAAGCTTTCTTT
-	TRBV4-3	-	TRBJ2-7	CASSQGAGTGSYEQYF	TGCGCCAGCAGCCAAGGGGCCGGGACTGGTTCCTACGAGCAGTACTTC
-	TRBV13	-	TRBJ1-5	CASSLGRTSGQPQHF	TGTGCCAGCAGCTTAGGGAGGACTAGCGGGCAGCCCCAGCATTTT
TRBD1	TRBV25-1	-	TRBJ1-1	CASNPGQGHTEAFF	TGTGCCAGTAATCCGGGACAGGGTCACACTGAAGCTTTCTTT
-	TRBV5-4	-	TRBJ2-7	CASSLGTLSTYEQYF	TGTGCCAGCAGCTTAGGGACTCTCTCTACTTACGAGCAGTACTTC
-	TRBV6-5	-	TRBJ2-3	CASSYVLTDTQYF	TGTGCCAGCAGTTACGTCCTCACAGATACGCAGTATTTT
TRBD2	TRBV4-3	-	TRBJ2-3	CASSPDPAGLTDTQYF	TGCGCCAGCAGCCCCGACCCAGCGGGGCTCACAGATACGCAGTATTTT
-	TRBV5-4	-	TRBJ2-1	CASSLSLHDTNEQFF	TGTGCCAGCAGCTTGTCCCTCCACGATACCAATGAGCAGTTCTTC
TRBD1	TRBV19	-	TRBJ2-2	CASRRQGAGGELFF	TGTGCCAGTAGACGCCAGGGGGCTGGCGGGGAGCTGTTTTTT
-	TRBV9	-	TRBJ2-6	CASSGFAGANVLTF	TGTGCCAGCAGCGGGTTTGCCGGGGCCAACGTCCTGACTTTC
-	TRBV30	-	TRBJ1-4	CAWSQGVTREKLFF	TGTGCCTGGAGTCAAGGGGTGACGCGGGAAAAACTGTTTTTT
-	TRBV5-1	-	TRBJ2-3	CASSLGHLGDTQYF	TGCGCCAGCAGCTTGGGTCACCTGGGAGATACGCAGTATTTT
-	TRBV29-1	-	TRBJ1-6	CSARESSLLPLHF	TGCAGCGCCCGGGAATCGTCCTTGCTACCCCTCCACTTT
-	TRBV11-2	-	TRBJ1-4	CASSFERVSSTNEKLFF	TGTGCCAGCAGCTTCGAGAGGGTCTCTTCAACTAATGAAAAACTGTTTTTT
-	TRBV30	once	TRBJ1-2	CAWSVPPGPYGYTF	TGTGCCTGGAGTGTACCACCCGGGCCCTATGGCTACACCTTC
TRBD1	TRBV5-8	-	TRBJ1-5	CASSLASIGTVYSNQPQHF	TGTGCCAGCAGCTTGGCCAGCATCGGGACAGTGTATAGCAATCAGCCCCAGCATTTT
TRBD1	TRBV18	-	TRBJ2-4	CASSPTGLGKNIQYF	TGTGCCAGCTCACCGACAGGGTTGGGCAAAAACATTCAGTACTTC
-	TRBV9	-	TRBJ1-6	CASSVVGSDSPLHF	TGTGCCAGCAGCGTAGTAGGATCGGATTCACCCCTCCACTTT
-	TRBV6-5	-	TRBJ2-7	CASSLTTTSYEQYF	TGTGCCAGCAGTCTAACGACTACCTCCTACGAGCAGTACTTC
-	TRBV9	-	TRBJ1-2	CASRSQGVIYGYTF	TGTGCCAGCAGGTCACAGGGCGTAATCTATGGCTACACCTTC
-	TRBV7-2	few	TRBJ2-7	CASSRAQVSYEQYF	TGTGCCAGCAGTAGGGCCCAGGTCTCCTACGAGCAGTACTTC
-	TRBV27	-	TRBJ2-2	CASRGLGGENTGELFF	TGTGCCAGCCGGGGTCTTGGCGGAGAGAACACCGGGGAGCTGTTTTTT
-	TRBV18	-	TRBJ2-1	CASSRDGPGQGGASYNEQFF	TGTGCCAGCTCACGAGACGGGCCGGGCCAAGGTGGAGCGTCCTACAATGAGCAGTTCTTC
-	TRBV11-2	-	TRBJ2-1	CASKEPLAYGQFF	TGTGCCAGCAAGGAGCCCCTAGCGTACGGGCAGTTCTTC
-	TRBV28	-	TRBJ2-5	CASSLFTPAETQYF	TGTGCCAGCAGTTTATTTACTCCAGCGGAGACCCAGTACTTC
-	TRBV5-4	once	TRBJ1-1	CASSPTFWGVGTEAFF	TGTGCCAGCAGCCCTACCTTTTGGGGCGTCGGCACTGAAGCTTTCTTT
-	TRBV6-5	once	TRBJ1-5	CASSPGTLLNQPQHF	TGTGCCAGCAGTCCAGGGACACTCTTAAATCAGCCCCAGCATTTT
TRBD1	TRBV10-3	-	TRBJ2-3	CAITRGQGGADTQYF	TGTGCCATCACCAGAGGACAGGGGGGCGCAGATACGCAGTATTTT
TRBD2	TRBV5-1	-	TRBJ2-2	CASSGPGLAGTNTGELFF	TGCGCCAGCAGTGGTCCGGGACTAGCGGGAACGAACACCGGGGAGCTGTTTTTT